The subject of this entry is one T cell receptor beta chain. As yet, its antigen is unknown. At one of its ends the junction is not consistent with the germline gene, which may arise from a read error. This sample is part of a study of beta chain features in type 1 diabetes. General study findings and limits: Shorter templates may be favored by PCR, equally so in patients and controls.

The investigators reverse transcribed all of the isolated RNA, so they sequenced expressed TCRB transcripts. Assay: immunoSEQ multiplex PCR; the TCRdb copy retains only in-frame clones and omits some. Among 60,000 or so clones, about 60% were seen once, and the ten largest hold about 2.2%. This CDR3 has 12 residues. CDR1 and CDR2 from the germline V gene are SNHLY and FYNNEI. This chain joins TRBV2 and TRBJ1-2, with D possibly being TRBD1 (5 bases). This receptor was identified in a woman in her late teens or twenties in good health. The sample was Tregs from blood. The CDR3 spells CASSPQDDGYPF. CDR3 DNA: TGTGCCAGCAGCCCACAGGACGATGGCTACCCCTTC.